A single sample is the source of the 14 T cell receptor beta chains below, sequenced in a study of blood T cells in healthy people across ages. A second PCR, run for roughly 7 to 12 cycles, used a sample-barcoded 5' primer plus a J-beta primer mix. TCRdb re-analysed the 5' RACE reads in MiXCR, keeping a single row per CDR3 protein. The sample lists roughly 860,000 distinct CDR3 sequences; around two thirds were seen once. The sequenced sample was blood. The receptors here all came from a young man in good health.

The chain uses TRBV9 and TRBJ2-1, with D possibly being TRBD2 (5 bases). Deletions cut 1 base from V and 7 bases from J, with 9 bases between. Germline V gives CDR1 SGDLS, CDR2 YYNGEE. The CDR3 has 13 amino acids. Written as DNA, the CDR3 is TGTGCCAGCAGCGTATCCCAGCGGAATGAGCAGTTCTTC. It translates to CASSVSQRNEQFF.

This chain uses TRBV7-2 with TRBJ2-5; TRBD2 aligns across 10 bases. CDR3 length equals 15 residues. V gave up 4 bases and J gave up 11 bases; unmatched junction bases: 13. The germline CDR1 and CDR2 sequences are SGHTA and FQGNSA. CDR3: CASSSSGGPYNEQYF. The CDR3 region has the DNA TGTGCCAGCAGCTCTAGCGGGGGACCCTACAATGAGCAGTACTTC.

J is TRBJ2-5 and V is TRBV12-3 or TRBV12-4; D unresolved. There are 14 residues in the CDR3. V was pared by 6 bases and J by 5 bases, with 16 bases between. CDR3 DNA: TGTGCCAGCAGCCACTACGGTCCCCGGGAGACCCAGTACTTC. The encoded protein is CASSHYGPRETQYF.

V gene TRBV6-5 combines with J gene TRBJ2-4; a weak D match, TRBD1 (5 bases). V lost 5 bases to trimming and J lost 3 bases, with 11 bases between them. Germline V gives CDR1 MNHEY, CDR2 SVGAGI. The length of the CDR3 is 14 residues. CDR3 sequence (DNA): TGTGCCAGCAGTGCGCAGGACAACAAAAACATTCAGTACTTC. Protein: CASSAQDNKNIQYF.

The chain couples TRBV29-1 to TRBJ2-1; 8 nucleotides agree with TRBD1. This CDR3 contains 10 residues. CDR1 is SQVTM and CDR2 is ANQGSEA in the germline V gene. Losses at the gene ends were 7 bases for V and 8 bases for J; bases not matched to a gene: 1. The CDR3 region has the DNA TGCAGCGGGACAGGGTATGAGCAGTTCTTC. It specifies CSGTGYEQFF.

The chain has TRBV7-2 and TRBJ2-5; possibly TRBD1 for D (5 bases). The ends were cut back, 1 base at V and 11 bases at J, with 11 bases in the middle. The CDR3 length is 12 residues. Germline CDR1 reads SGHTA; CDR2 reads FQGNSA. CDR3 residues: CASSLDIGQQYF. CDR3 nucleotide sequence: TGTGCCAGCAGCTTAGATATCGGACAACAGTACTTC. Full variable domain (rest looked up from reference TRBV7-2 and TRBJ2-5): GAGVSQSPSNKVTEKGKDVELRCDPISGHTALYWYRQSLGQGLEFLIYFQGNSAPDKSGLPSDRFSAERTGGSVSTLTIQRTQQEDSAVYLCASSLDIGQQYFGPGTRLLVL.

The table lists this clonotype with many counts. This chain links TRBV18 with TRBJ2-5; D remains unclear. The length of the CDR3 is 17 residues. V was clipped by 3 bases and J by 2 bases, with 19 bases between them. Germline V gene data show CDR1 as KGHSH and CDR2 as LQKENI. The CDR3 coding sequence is TGTGCCAGCTCACCGGGGATGCCCGGCGGACCTCAAGAGACCCAGTACTTC. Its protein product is CASSPGMPGGPQETQYF.

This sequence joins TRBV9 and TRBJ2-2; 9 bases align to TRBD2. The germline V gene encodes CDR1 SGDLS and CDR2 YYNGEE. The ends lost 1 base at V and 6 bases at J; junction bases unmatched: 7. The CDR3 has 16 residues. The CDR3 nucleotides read TGTGCCAGCAGCGTATTCTCTAGCGGGGTTCCCGGGGAGCTGTTTTTT. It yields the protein CASSVFSSGVPGELFF.

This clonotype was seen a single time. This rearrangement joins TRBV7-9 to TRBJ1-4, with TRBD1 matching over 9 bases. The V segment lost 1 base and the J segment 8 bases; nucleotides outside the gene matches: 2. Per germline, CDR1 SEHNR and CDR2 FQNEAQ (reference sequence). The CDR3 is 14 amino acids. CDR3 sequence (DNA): TGTGCCAGCAGCTTAGAGGGACAGGGAGAAAAACTGTTTTTT. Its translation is CASSLEGQGEKLFF.

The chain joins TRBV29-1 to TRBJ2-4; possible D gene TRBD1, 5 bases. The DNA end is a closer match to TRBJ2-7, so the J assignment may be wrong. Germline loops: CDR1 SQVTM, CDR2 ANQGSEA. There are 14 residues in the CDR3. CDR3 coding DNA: TGCAGCGTTGAAGATCAGGGCGGTTCCTACGAGCAGTACTTC. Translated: CSVEDQGGSYEQYF.

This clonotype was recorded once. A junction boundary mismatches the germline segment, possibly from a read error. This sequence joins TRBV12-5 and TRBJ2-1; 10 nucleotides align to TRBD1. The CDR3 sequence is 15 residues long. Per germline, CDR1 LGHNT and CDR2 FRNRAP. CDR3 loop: CVSGHRDRGHNEQFF. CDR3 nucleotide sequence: TGTGTTAGTGGTCACCGGGACAGGGGACACAATGAGCAGTTCTTC.

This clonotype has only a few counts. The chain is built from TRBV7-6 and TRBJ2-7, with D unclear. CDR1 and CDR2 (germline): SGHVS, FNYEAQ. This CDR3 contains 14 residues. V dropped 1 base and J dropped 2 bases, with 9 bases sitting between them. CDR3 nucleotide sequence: TGTGCCAGCAGCTTAGGTCCAGGTACCTACGAGCAGTACTTC. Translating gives CASSLGPGTYEQYF.

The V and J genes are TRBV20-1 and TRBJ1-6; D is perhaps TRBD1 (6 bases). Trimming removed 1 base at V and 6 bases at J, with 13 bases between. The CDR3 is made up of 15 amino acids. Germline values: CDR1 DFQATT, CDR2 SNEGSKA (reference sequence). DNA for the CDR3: TGCAGTGCTAGAGTTCCGGGGGCTCTTAATTCACCCCTCCACTTT. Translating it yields CSARVPGALNSPLHF.

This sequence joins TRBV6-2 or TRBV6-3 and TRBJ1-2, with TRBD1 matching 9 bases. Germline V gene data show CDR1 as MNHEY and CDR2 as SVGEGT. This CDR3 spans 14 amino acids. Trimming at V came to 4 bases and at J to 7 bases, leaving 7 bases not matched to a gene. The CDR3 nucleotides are TGTGCCAGCAGTTGGACAGGGGCCGAACTTGGCTACACCTTC. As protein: CASSWTGAELGYTF.